These 17 T cell receptor beta chains originate from one sample sequenced in a study of identical twins. One entry per CDR3 protein results from TCRdb running MiXCR on the 5' RACE reads. The sample yields around 530,000 distinct CDR3 sequences, roughly 15% seen once. These data were also reused for a study on yellow fever vaccine responses in identical twins.

Sample: CD4+ T cells sorted from blood. The receptor source for this set is a woman under 30 in good health.

This chain uses TRBV12-3 or TRBV12-4 with TRBJ2-7; TRBD1 aligns across 7 bases. Trimming took 6 bases from V and 0 from J; bases not matched to a gene: 5. This CDR3 is 14 amino acids long. The CDR3 protein is CASSRQGLSYEQYF. DNA for the CDR3: TGTGCCAGCAGCAGACAGGGCCTCTCCTACGAGCAGTACTTC.

The chain is built from TRBV6-1 and TRBJ2-1, with no clear D. V dropped 6 bases and J dropped 2 bases, with 14 bases sitting between them. CDR3 size: 15 residues. Germline assignment: CDR1 MNHNS and CDR2 SASEGT. The CDR3 DNA follows: TGTGCCAGCAGGACCTACCATGGGGCCTACAATGAGCAGTTCTTC. Translation gives CASRTYHGAYNEQFF.

The CDR3 bases are TGTGCCAGCAGCACCCACGGGACCTACAATGAGCAGTTCTTC. Translation gives CASSTHGTYNEQFF. The chain combines TRBV9 with TRBJ2-1, with a weak D call TRBD2 (5 bases). The CDR3 consists of 14 residues. V gave up 4 bases and J gave up 2 bases, with 10 bases separating them. The germline V gene encodes CDR1 SGDLS and CDR2 YYNGEE. Using reference TRBV9 and TRBJ2-1 for the parts outside the CDR3, the full variable domain is DSGVTQTPKHLITATGQRVTLRCSPRSGDLSVYWYQQSLDQGLQFLIQYYNGEERAKGNILERFSAQQFPDLHSELNLSSLELGDSALYFCASSTHGTYNEQFFGPGTRLTVL.

The rearrangement joins TRBV5-1 to TRBJ2-4, with D possibly TRBD2 on 6 matching bases. The CDR3 length is 16 residues. With 5 bases removed from V and 0 bases from J, the gap between germline ends came to 15 bases. Germline lookup yields CDR1 SGHRS and CDR2 YFSETQ. CDR3 bases: TGCGCCAGCAGTGAGGAGGGGAGAGGAGCCAAAAACATTCAGTACTTC. Translated, it gives CASSEEGRGAKNIQYF.

This chain connects TRBV18 to TRBJ2-1; D is unresolved. The germline V gene has CDR1 KGHSH and CDR2 LQKENI. Trimming stripped 2 bases from V and 7 bases from J, with 12 bases between. This CDR3 contains 14 residues. For the CDR3, the DNA is TGTGCCAGCTCACCAGAGAGAATAAAAAATGAGCAGTTCTTC. Translating gives CASSPERIKNEQFF.

This clonotype was detected only a few times. The rearrangement joins TRBV6-1 to TRBJ2-7, with no clear D. This CDR3 spans 16 amino acids. Between the trimmed V and J ends, which lost 7 bases and 1 base, there was a span of 20 bases. Looked up from germline, CDR1 is MNHNS and CDR2 is SASEGT. The CDR3, as DNA: TGTGCCAGCAATCAAGGACGGACCTTTAAATCCTACGAGCAGTACTTC. Protein: CASNQGRTFKSYEQYF.

This clonotype was observed many times. The genes are TRBV5-1 and TRBJ2-2, with a possible D match to TRBD1 (5 bases). Between the trimmed V and J ends, which lost 0 bases and 3 bases, there was a span of 9 bases. Germline loops: CDR1 SGHRS, CDR2 YFSETQ. The length of the CDR3 is 15 residues. Here the CDR3 DNA reads TGCGCCAGCAGCTTGGACAGGTCTTACACCGGGGAGCTGTTTTTT. Protein sequence: CASSLDRSYTGELFF.

This clonotype was counted only a few times. The CDR3 nucleotides are TGTGCCAGCAGCTTGACAGGGGAAAGTTCACCCCTCCACTTT. Residues: CASSLTGESSPLHF. This chain uses TRBV7-2 with TRBJ1-6, with 8 bases aligning to TRBD1. J gave up 9 bases and V 3 bases, and 4 bases lay outside the gene matches. CDR1 and CDR2 from the germline V gene are SGHTA and FQGNSA. The CDR3 is 14 amino acids.

V usage is TRBV5-1 and J usage is TRBJ2-5; D may be TRBD1 or TRBD2 (6 bases each). The CDR3 is 16 amino acids. CDR1 is SGHRS, CDR2 YFSETQ, per germline. V lost 0 bases, J lost 4 bases, and 16 bases lay in between. CDR3 coding DNA: TGCGCCAGCAGCTTGGAGCCCCCCGGGGGCCCAGAGACCCAGTACTTC. Translated: CASSLEPPGGPETQYF.

The table lists this clonotype with a few counts. The J gene is TRBJ2-7, the V gene TRBV10-2; no firm D call. The CDR3 has 14 residues. Trimming removed 3 bases from V and 0 bases from J, with 9 bases in between. Germline V gene lookup returns CDR1 WSHSY and CDR2 SAAADI. The CDR3 here is CASSETLASYEQYF. The CDR3 coding sequence is TGCGCCAGCAGTGAAACGTTGGCCTCCTACGAGCAGTACTTC.

The chain joins TRBV5-6 to TRBJ2-1; TRBD2 might be the D (6 bases). CDR1 is SGHDT, CDR2 YYEEEE, per germline. Trimming pared 0 bases from V and 3 bases from J, leaving 13 bases between. The CDR3 is 16 amino acids. CDR3 region: CASSLGLGGYYNEQFF. DNA of the CDR3: TGTGCCAGCAGCTTGGGATTGGGGGGATACTACAATGAGCAGTTCTTC.

In this sample, this clonotype turned up a few times. The CDR3 DNA is TGTGCCAGCAGTTTAGCAACGACAGGGGACACTGAAGCTTTCTTT. Translated: CASSLATTGDTEAFF. This chain links TRBV12-3 or TRBV12-4 with TRBJ1-1; TRBD1 matches at 8 bases. The CDR3 consists of 15 residues. Losses at the gene ends were 0 bases for V and 3 bases for J; bases not matched to a gene: 3.

This clonotype was seen more than once but under ten times. V is TRBV6-6 and J is TRBJ2-3; tentatively, D is TRBD1 or TRBD2 (5 bases each). The CDR3 extends over 12 amino acids. With 5 bases removed from V and 8 bases from J, the gap between germline ends came to 11 bases. CDR1 MNHNY and CDR2 SVGAGI come from the germline V gene (reference sequence). The CDR3 sequence is CASSAGTATQYF. In DNA form, the CDR3 reads TGTGCCAGCAGTGCCGGGACGGCTACGCAGTATTTT.

The chain couples TRBV9 to TRBJ2-7; TRBD1 agrees at 9 bases. Germline values: CDR1 SGDLS, CDR2 YYNGEE. The V segment lost 3 bases and the J segment 9 bases; nucleotides outside the gene matches: 10. The CDR3 loop spans 14 amino acids. The CDR3, as DNA: TGTGCCAGCAGCGACGGACAGGGGACAGGGAGGCAGTACTTC. This sequence encodes CASSDGQGTGRQYF.

The CDR3 region is CASSETRLNTEAFF. CDR3 in DNA: TGCGCCAGCAGCGAAACTCGTCTGAACACTGAAGCTTTCTTT. This chain links TRBV5-1 with TRBJ1-1, with no clear D. The CDR3 contains 14 residues. With 4 bases removed from V and 0 bases from J, the gap between germline ends came to 10 bases. CDR1 SGHRS and CDR2 YFSETQ come from the germline V gene.

This clonotype has at least ten counts. The CDR3 region has the DNA TGCAGCGTTGAAAGGGGATTAGCGGGAATCACAGATACGCAGTATTTT. It specifies CSVERGLAGITDTQYF. J is TRBJ2-3 and V is TRBV29-1; 8 nucleotides align to TRBD2. V was pared by 2 bases and J by 2 bases, with 9 bases of the junction left unmatched. CDR1 and CDR2 from the germline V gene are SQVTM and ANQGSEA. The CDR3 contains 16 residues.

The V and J genes are TRBV10-3 and TRBJ2-1, with 13 bases aligning to TRBD2. Germline CDR1 ENHRY, CDR2 SYGVKD. The V segment lost 6 bases and the J segment 6 bases; nucleotides outside the gene matches: 11. The CDR3 extends over 17 amino acids. The CDR3 DNA sequence: TGTGCCATCAGCCCCGGACTAGCGGGAGTGGGGGGCAATGAGCAGTTCTTC. It is translated as CAISPGLAGVGGNEQFF.